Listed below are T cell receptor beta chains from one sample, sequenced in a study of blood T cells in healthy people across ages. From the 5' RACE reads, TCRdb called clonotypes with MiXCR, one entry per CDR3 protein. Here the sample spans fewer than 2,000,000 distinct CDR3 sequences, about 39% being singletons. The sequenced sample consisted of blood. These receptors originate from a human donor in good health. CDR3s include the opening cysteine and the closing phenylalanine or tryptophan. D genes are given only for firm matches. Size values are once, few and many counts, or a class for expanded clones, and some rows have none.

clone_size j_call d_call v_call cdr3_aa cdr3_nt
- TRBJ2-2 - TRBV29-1 CRGWQAWNTGELFF TGCCGCGGGTGGCAGGCATGGAACACCGGGGAGCTGTTTTTT
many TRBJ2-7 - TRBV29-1 CSGMAFPFSYEQYF TGCAGTGGGATGGCGTTCCCCTTCTCCTACGAGCAGTACTTC
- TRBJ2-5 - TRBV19 CASSPRDTEAQETQYF TGTGCCAGTAGCCCCCGGGACACCGAAGCCCAAGAGACCCAGTACTTC
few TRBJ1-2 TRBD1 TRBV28 CASSLAPGGGYTF TGTGCCAGCAGTTTAGCCCCAGGGGGCGGCTACACCTTC
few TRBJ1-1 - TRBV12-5 CASGLPSGVRDTEAFF TGTGCTAGTGGTTTGCCCAGTGGGGTCCGGGACACTGAAGCTTTCTTT
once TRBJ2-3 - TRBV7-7 CASSSPTGVSSTDTQYF TGTGCCAGCAGCTCCCCTACGGGTGTCTCTAGCACAGATACGCAGTATTTT
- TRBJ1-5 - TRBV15 CATSRVSGYSNQPQHF TGTGCCACCAGCAGAGTATCCGGGTATAGCAATCAGCCCCAGCATTTT
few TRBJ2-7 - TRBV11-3 CASARPLEDYEQYF TGTGCCAGCGCCCGTCCACTGGAGGACTACGAGCAGTACTTC
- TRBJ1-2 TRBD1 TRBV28 CASSLRAGGIGYTF TGTGCCAGCAGTTTAAGGGCAGGGGGGATTGGCTACACCTTC
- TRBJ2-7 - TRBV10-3 CAISDVPDTYEQYF TGTGCCATCAGTGATGTGCCTGACACCTACGAGCAGTACTTC
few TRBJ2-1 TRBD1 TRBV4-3 CASSQESGAGGNEQFF TGCGCCAGCAGCCAAGAATCAGGGGCAGGGGGCAATGAGCAGTTCTTC
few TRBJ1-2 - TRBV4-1 CASSQDWAGPHYGYTF TGCGCCAGCAGCCAAGATTGGGCCGGGCCACACTATGGCTACACCTTC
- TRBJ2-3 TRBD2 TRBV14 CASSQREGHTQYF TGTGCCAGCAGCCAACGGGAGGGTCATACGCAGTATTTT
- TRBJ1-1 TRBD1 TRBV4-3 CASSQAQGRCTEAFF TGCGCCAGCAGCCAGGCACAGGGGCGTTGCACTGAAGCTTTCTTT
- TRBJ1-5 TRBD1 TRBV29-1 CSVGDRESGPQHF TGCAGCGTGGGGGACAGGGAAAGTGGGCCCCAGCATTTT
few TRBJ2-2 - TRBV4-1 CASSQERDTGELFF TGCGCCAGCAGCCAAGAGAGGGACACCGGGGAGCTGTTTTTT
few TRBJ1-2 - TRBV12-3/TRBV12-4 CASSFSPFGIYGYTF TGTGCCAGCAGTTTCTCGCCTTTCGGAATCTATGGCTACACCTTC
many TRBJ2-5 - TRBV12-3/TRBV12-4 CASSQSSQETQYF TGTGCCAGCAGCCAGTCCAGCCAAGAGACCCAGTACTTC
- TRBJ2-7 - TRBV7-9 CASSPWSEHDEQYF TGTGCCAGCAGCCCCTGGAGCGAACACGACGAGCAGTACTTC
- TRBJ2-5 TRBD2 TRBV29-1 CSADGSGGDGETQYF TGCAGCGCCGATGGTAGCGGGGGGGACGGAGAGACCCAGTACTTC
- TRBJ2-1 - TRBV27 CASRALEGEGSYNEQFF TGTGCCAGCAGAGCCCTGGAGGGCGAAGGCTCCTACAATGAGCAGTTCTTC
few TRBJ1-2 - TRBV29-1 CSVELRGGYTF TGCAGCGTTGAACTGCGGGGTGGCTACACCTTC
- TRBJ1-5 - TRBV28 CASSLFGGRPNQPQHF TGTGCCAGCAGTTTATTCGGGGGCCGGCCCAATCAGCCCCAGCATTTT
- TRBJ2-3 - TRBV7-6 CASSLNRVWGTDTQYF TGTGCCAGCAGCTTGAACAGGGTGTGGGGCACAGATACGCAGTATTTT
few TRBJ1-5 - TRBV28 CASRHDRIGQPQHF TGTGCCAGTAGACACGACAGAATTGGCCAGCCCCAGCATTTT
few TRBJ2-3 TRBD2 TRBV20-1 CSGRKSGEDTDTQYF TGCAGTGGGCGGAAAAGCGGGGAGGACACAGATACGCAGTATTTT
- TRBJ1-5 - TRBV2 CASSAGLDQPQHF TGTGCCAGCAGTGCAGGGTTGGATCAGCCCCAGCATTTT
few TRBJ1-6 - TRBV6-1 CASRSLSSYNSPLHF TGTGCCAGCAGATCATTAAGCTCCTATAATTCACCCCTCCACTTT
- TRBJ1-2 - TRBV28 CASSPTVANYGYTF TGTGCCAGCAGCCCGACGGTAGCTAACTATGGCTACACCTTC
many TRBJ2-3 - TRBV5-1 CASSSQGLVTDTQYF TGCGCCAGCAGCTCTCAGGGTCTTGTCACAGATACGCAGTATTTT
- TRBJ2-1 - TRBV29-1 CSATGLQETQFF TGCAGCGCGACTGGGCTTCAAGAGACCCAGTTCTTC
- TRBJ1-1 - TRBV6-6 CASSYTGLQVTEAFF TGTGCCAGCAGTTACACGGGCCTGCAGGTTACTGAAGCTTTCTTT
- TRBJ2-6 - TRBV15 CATSEKGQHSGANVLTF TGTGCCACCAGCGAGAAAGGACAGCACTCTGGGGCCAACGTCCTGACTTTC